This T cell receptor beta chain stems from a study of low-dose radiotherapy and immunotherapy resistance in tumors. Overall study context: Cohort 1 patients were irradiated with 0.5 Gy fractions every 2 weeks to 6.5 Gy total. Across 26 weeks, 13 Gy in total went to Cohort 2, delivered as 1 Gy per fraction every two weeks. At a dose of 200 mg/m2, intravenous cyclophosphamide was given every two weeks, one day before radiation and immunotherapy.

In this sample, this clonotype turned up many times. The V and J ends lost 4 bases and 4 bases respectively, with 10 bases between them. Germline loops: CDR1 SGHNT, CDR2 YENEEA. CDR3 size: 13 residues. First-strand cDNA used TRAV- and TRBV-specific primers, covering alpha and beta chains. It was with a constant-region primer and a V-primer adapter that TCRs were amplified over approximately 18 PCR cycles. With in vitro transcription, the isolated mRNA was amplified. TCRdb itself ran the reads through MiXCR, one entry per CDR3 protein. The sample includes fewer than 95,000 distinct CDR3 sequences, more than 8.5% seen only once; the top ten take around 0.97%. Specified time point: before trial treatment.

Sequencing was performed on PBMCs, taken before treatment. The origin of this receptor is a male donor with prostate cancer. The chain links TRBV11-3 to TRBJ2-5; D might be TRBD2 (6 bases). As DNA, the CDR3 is TGTGCCAGCAGCTCGTTCGGGGGAGAGACCCAGTACTTC. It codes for CASSSFGGETQYF.